This T cell receptor (beta chain) stems from a study of blood T cell repertoires in COVID-19. Study summary: Sources were T cells, B-cell-depleted T cells, or PBMCs; the material itself was cDNA or gDNA.

Original processing methods: Quantification of nucleated cells was approximated via reference gene primer amplification. Profiling relied on immunoSEQ multiplex PCR, and the TCRdb table lists in-frame clones only, not all of them. The V and J calls and the clone size are those of that table, but D and trimming were determined from the DNA. Here the sample spans fewer than 400,000 clones, roughly 87% being singletons. The germline CDR1 and CDR2 sequences are MNHEY and SVGAGI. This CDR3 contains 15 residues. Trimming cost V 2 bases and J 6 bases; bases outside gene matches: 5. Recruitment covered about 26 US areas and drew participants whose ages spanned 18 to 89 years. Cohort 3 recovery required two negative PCRs, clearance, or symptom resolution.

This rearrangement joins TRBV6-5 to TRBJ2-7; 12 bases line up with TRBD2. This TCR was recovered from a woman under 30 who had recovered from COVID-19. Sequencing was performed on PBMCs or T cells enriched from blood (not recorded which). The CDR3 reads CASSYTGLAGVEQYF. CDR3 DNA: TGTGCCAGCAGTTACACGGGACTAGCGGGTGTCGAGCAGTACTTC.